This TCR beta chain was sequenced during a study of blood T cell repertoires in COVID-19. Per the original data handling: Estimates of nucleated cell counts were drawn from the amplification of reference gene primers. Clones were read by immunoSEQ multiplex PCR, and TCRdb kept only the in-frame ones, dropping some. That table furnishes V, J and clone size, whereas the DNA furnished D and trimming. The sample has over 250,000 clones; roughly 90% are singletons. There are 15 residues in the CDR3. Germline loops: CDR1 ENHRY, CDR2 SYGVKD. Trimming stripped 4 bases from V and 7 bases from J, with 17 bases between. This clone was picked up one time. Donors in Cohort 3 who had recovered were those with two negative PCRs, healthcare professional clearance, or resolution of their symptoms.

The specimen was PBMCs or T cells enriched from blood (not recorded which). V and J are TRBV10-3 and TRBJ1-5, with no clear D. The clonotype originates from a man in his 60s who had recovered from COVID-19. The CDR3 DNA reads as TGTGCCATCAGTGCCCACGGGGAAGTAGACCAGCCCCAGCATTTT. Residues: CAISAHGEVDQPQHF.